One and the same sample provided the 5 T cell receptor beta chains below, sequenced in a study of OX40 agonist ivuxolimab in advanced cancers. Method: immunoSEQ multiplex PCR; TCRdb's copy keeps in-frame clones and lacks some. The sample comprises 10,000 or so clones, roughly 70% of which are singletons, and around 35% rests with the top ten. Sample: CD4+ or CD8+ T cells sorted from blood, taken in a trial of the OX40 agonist ivuxolimab. These receptors came from an adult with an advanced solid tumor such as melanoma, head and neck, liver or kidney cancer.

This chain uses TRBV6-6 with TRBJ2-1; D call uncertain. Trimming pared 8 bases from V and 3 bases from J, leaving 8 bases between. Germline lookup yields CDR1 MNHNY and CDR2 SVGAGI (reference sequence). The CDR3 length is 12 residues. CDR3 DNA: TGTGCCAGCGGTGGGCTCTACAATGAGCAGTTCTTC. Its translation is CASGGLYNEQFF.

This clone was picked up a small number of times. V gene TRBV7-9 combines with J gene TRBJ1-5; D not resolved. Deletions cut 5 bases from V and 4 bases from J, with 9 bases between. The V gene's germline CDR1 is SEHNR and CDR2 FQNEAQ (reference sequence). The length of the CDR3 is 13 residues. CDR3 nucleotide sequence: TGTGCCAGCAGCCTCAACCCGAATCAGCCCCAGCATTTT. Translated, it gives CASSLNPNQPQHF. The variable domain in full, completed from reference TRBV7-9 and TRBJ1-5, reads DTGVSQNPRHKITKRGQNVTFRCDPISEHNRLYWYRQTLGQGPEFLTYFQNEAQLEKSRLLSDRFSAERPKGSFSTLEIQRTEQGDSAMYLCASSLNPNQPQHFGDGTRLSIL.

This clone occurred once. The V gene is TRBV6-4, the J gene TRBJ2-6; D gene ambiguous. Germline CDR1 reads MRHNA; CDR2 reads SNTAGT. This CDR3 has 13 amino acids. Between the trimmed V and J ends, which lost 0 bases and 3 bases, there was a span of 0 bases. DNA for the CDR3: TGTGCCAGCAGTGACTCTGGGGCCAACGTCCTGACTTTC. Amino acids: CASSDSGANVLTF.

This chain's CDR3 is CASRPSLGSQYF. Here the CDR3 DNA reads TGTGCCAGCAGACCCTCCTTAGGCTCCCAGTACTTC. J is TRBJ2-5 and V is TRBV28, with D unresolved. The CDR3 consists of 12 residues. V lost 6 bases, J lost 9 bases, and 14 bases lay in between. CDR1 is MDHEN, CDR2 SYDVKM, per germline.

The chain couples TRBV7-8 to TRBJ2-4, with 9 bases lining up with TRBD1. V lost 2 bases and J lost 0; bases outside the gene matches: 11. The germline gives CDR1 SGHVS, CDR2 FQNEAQ. CDR3 size: 19 residues. As DNA, the CDR3 is TGTGCCAGCAGCTTAAACCTAAACCGGGACAGGGCAGCCAAAAACATTCAGTACTTC. Encoded protein: CASSLNLNRDRAAKNIQYF.